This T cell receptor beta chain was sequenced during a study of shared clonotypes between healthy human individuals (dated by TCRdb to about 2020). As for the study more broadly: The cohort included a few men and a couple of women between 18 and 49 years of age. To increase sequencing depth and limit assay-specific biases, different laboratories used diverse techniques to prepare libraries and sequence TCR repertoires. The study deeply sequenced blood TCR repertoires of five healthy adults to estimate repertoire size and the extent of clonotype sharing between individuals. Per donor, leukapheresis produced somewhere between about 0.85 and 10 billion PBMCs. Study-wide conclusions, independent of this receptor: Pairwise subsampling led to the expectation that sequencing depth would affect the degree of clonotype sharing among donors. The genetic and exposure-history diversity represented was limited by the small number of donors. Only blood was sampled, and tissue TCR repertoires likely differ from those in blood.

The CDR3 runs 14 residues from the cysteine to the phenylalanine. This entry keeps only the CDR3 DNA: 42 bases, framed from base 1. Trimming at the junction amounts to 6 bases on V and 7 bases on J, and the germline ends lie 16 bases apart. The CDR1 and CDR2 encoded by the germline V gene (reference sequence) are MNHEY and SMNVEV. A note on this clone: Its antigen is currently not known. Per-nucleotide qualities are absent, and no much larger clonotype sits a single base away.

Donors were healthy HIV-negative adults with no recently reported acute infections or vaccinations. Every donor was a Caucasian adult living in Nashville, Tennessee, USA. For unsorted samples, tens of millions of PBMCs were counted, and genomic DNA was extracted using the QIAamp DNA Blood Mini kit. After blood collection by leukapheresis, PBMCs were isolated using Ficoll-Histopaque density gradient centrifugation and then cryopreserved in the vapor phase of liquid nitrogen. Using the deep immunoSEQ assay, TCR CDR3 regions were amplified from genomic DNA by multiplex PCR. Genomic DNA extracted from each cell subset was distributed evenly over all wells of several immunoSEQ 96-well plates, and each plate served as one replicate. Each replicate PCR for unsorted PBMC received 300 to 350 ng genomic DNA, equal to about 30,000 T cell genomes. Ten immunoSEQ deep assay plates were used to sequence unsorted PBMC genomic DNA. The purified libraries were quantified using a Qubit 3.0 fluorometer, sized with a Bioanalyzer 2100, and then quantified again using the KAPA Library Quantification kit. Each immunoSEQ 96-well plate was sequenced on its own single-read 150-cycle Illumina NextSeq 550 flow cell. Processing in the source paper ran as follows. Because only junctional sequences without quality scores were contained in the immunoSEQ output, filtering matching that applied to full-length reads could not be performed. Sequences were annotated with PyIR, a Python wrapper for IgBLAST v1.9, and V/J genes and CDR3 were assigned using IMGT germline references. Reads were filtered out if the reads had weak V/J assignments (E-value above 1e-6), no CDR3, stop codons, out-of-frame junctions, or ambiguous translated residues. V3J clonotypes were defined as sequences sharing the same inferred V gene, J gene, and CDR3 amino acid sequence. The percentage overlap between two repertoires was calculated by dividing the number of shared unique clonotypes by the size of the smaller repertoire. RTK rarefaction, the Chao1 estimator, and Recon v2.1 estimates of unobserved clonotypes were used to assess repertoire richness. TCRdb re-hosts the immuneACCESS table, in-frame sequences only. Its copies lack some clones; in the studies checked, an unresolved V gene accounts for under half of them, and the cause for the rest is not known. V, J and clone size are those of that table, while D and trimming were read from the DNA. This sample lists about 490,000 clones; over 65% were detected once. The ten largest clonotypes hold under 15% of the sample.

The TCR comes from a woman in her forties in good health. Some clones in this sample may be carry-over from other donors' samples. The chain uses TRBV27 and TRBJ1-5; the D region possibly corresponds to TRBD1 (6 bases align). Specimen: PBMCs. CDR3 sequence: CASSLTGFWQPQHF. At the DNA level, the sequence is TGTGCCAGCAGCCTTACAGGGTTTTGGCAGCCCCAGCATTTT.